This T cell receptor beta chain is from a study of blood T cells in healthy people across ages. Across the whole study: The template switching approach captured approximately one barcoded beta molecule for every two T cells.

CDR3 length equals 13 residues. With 5 bases removed from V and 5 bases from J, the gap between germline ends came to 15 bases. Per germline, CDR1 DFQATT and CDR2 SNEGSKA (reference sequence). Peripheral blood was drawn, approximately 10 milliliters per donor. Extraction yielded at least 5 micrograms of total RNA per sample. Then a second PCR, running about 6 to 12 cycles, was carried out with a sample-barcoded 5' primer and a J-beta primer mix. Every sample gave at least 2.5 million paired-end reads containing CDR3. TCRdb re-called the 5' RACE reads through MiXCR, storing one row per CDR3 protein. The sample holds nearly 800,000 distinct CDR3 sequences; roughly 50% are singletons and the top ten take about 26%.

The chain employs TRBV20-1 and TRBJ1-1; weak D call: TRBD1 (5 bases). This TCR was recovered from a man in his forties in good health. The sample comprised blood. CDR3 sequence reads: CSALYEGSTEAFF. DNA for the CDR3: TGCAGTGCTCTCTACGAGGGGTCGACTGAAGCTTTCTTT.